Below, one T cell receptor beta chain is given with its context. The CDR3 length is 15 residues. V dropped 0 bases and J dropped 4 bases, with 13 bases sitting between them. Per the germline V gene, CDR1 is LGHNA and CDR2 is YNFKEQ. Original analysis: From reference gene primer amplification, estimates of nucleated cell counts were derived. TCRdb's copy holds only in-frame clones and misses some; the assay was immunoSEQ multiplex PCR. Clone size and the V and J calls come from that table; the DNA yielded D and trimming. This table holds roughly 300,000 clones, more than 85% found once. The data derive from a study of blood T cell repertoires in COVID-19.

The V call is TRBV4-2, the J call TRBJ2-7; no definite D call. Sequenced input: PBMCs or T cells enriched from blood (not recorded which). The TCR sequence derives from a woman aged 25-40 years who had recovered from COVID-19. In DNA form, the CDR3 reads TGTGCCAGCAGCCAAGAGAGAAACAGACAATACGAGCAGTACTTC. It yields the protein CASSQERNRQYEQYF.